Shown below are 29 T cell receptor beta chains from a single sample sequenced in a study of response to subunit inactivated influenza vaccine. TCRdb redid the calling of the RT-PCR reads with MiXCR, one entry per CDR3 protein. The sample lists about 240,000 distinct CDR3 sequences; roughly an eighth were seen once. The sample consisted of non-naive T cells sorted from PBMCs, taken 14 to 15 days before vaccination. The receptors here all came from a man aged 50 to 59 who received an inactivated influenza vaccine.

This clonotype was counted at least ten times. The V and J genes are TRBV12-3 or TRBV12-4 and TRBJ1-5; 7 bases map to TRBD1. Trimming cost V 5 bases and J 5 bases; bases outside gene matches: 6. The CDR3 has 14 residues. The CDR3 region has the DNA TGTGCCAGCAGTCACGACAGGGTACATCAGCCCCAGCATTTT. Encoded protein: CASSHDRVHQPQHF.

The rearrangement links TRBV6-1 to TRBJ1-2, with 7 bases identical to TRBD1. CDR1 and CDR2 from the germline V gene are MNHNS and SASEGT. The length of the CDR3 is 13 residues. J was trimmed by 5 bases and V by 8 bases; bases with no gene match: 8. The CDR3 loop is CASGQGGQYGYTF. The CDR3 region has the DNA TGTGCCAGCGGCCAGGGGGGGCAGTATGGCTACACCTTC.

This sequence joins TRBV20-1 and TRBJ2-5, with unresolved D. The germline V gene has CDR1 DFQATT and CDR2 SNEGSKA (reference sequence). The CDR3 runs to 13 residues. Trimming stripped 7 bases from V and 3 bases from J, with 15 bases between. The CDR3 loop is CSVYSRAKETQYF. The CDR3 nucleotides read TGCAGTGTGTATTCCCGAGCCAAAGAGACCCAGTACTTC.

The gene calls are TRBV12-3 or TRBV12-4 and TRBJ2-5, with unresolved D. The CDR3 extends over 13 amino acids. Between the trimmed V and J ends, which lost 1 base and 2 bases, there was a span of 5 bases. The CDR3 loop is CASSLGLQETQYF. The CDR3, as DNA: TGTGCCAGCAGTTTAGGGTTACAAGAGACCCAGTACTTC.

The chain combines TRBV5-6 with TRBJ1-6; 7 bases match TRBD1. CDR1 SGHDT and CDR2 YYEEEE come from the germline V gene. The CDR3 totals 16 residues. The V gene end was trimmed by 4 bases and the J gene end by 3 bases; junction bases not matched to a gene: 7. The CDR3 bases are TGTGCCAGCAGCCCCCGGGACAGTGGCTATAATTCACCCCTCCACTTT. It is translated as CASSPRDSGYNSPLHF.

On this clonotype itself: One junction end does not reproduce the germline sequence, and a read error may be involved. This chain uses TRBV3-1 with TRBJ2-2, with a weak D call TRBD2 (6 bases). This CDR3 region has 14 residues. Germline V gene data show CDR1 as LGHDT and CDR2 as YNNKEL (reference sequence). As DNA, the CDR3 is TGTGCCAGCAGCCCTGGGGGGACCACCGGGGAGCTGCTTTTT. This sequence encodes CASSPGGTTGELLF.

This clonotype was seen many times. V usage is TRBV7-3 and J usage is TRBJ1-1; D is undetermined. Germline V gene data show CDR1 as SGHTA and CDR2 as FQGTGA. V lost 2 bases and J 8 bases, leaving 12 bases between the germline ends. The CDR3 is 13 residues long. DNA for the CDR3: TGTGCCAGCAGCTTAGATATGGTGTCGGAAGCTTTCTTT. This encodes CASSLDMVSEAFF.

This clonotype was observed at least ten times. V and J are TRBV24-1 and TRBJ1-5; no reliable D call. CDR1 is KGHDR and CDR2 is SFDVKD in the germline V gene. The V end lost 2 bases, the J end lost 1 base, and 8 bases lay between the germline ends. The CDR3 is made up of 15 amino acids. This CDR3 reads CATSDSLESNQPQHF. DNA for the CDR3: TGTGCCACCAGTGATTCACTGGAGAGCAATCAGCCCCAGCATTTT.

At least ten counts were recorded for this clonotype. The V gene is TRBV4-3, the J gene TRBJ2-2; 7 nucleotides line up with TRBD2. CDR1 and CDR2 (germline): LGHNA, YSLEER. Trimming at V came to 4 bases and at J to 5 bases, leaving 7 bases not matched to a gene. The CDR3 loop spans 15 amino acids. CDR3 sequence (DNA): TGCGCCAGCAGCCCCGGTGGGGGGGGAACCGGGGAGCTGTTTTTT. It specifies CASSPGGGGTGELFF.

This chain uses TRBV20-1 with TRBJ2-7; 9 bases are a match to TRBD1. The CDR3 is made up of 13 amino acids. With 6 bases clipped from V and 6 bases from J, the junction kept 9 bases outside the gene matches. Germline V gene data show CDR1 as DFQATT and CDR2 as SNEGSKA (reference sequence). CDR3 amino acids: CSARQTGGGEQYF. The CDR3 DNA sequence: TGCAGTGCGAGACAAACAGGGGGCGGCGAGCAGTACTTC.

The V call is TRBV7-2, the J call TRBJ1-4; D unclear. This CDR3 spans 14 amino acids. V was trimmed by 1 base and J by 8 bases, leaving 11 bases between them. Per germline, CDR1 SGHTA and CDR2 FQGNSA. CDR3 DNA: TGTGCCAGCAGCTTAGGGACCTTCTCGGAAAAACTGTTTTTT. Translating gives CASSLGTFSEKLFF.

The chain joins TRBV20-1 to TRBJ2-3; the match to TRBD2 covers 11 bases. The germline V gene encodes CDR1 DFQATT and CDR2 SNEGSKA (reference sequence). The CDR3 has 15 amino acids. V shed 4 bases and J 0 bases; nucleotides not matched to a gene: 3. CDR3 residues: CSAKGLAASTDTQYF. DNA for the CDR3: TGCAGTGCTAAGGGACTAGCGGCCAGCACAGATACGCAGTATTTT.

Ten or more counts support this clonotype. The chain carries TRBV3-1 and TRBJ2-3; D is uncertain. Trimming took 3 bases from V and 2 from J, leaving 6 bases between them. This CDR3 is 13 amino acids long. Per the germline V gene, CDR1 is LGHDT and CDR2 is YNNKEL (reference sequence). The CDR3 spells CASSQTYTDTQYF. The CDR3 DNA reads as TGTGCCAGCAGCCAGACTTACACAGATACGCAGTATTTT.

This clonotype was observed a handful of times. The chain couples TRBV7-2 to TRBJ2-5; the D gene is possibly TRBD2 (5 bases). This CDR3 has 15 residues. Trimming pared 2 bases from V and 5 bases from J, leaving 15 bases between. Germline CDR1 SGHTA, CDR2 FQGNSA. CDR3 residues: CASSLLSGSWETQYF. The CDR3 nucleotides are TGTGCCAGCAGCTTACTAAGCGGATCTTGGGAGACCCAGTACTTC.

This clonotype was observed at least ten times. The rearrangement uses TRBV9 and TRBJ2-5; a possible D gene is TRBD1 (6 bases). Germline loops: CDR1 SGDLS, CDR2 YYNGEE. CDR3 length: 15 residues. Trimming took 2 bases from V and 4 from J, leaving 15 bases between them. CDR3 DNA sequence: TGTGCCAGCAGCGTCGCCACAGGGCAGGTAGAGACCCAGTACTTC. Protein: CASSVATGQVETQYF.

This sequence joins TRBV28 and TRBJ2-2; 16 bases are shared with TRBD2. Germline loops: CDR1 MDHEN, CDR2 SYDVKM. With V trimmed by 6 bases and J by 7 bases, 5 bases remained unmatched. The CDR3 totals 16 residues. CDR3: CASRPGLAGGNGELFF. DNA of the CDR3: TGTGCCAGCAGGCCGGGACTAGCGGGAGGGAACGGGGAGCTGTTTTTT.

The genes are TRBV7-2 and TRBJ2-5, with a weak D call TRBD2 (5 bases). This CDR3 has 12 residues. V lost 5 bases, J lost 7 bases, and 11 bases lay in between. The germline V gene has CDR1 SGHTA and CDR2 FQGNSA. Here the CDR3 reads CASSLEVGTQYF. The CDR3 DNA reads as TGTGCCAGCAGCCTGGAGGTTGGGACCCAGTACTTC.

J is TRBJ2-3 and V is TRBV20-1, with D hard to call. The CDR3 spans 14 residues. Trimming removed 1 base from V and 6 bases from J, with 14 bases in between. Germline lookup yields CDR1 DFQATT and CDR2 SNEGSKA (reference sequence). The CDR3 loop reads CSARVFGSGDTQYF. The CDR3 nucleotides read TGCAGTGCTAGAGTGTTCGGATCGGGCGATACGCAGTATTTT.

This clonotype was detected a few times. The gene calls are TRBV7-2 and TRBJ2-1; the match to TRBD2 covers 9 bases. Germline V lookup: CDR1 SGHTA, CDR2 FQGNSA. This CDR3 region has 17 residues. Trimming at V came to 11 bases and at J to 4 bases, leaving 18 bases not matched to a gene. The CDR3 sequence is CAFSLALTSGHYNEQFF. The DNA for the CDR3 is TGTGCCTTCAGTTTAGCGCTGACTAGCGGACATTACAATGAGCAGTTCTTC.

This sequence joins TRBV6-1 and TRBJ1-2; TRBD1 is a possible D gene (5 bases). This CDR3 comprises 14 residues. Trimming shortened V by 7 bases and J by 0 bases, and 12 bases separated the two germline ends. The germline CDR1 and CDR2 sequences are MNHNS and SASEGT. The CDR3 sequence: CASIWGRANYGYTF. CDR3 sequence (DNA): TGTGCCAGCATCTGGGGCAGGGCTAACTATGGCTACACCTTC.

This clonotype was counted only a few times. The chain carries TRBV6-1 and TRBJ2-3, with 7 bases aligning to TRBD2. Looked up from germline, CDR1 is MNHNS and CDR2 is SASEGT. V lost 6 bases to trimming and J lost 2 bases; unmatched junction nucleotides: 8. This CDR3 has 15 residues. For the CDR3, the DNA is TGTGCCAGCAGGGCCGGGACTACCTACACAGATACGCAGTATTTT. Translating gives CASRAGTTYTDTQYF.

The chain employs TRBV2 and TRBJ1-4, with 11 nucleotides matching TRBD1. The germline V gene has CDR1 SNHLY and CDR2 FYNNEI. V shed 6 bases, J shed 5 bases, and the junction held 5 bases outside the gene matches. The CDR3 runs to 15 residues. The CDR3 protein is CASRPDRGRNEKLFF. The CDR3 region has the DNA TGTGCCAGCAGGCCGGACAGGGGGCGGAATGAAAAACTGTTTTTT. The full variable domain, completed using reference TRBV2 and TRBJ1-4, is EPEVTQTPSHQVTQMGQEVILRCVPISNHLYFYWYRQILGQKVEFLVSFYNNEISEKSEIFDDQFSVERPDGSNFTLKIRSTKLEDSAMYFCASRPDRGRNEKLFFGSGTQLSVL.

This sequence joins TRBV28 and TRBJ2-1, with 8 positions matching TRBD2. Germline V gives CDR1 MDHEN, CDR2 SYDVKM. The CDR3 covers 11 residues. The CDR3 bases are TGTGCGGCGGCGGGAGGCAATGAGCAGTTCTTC. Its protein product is CAAAGGNEQFF.

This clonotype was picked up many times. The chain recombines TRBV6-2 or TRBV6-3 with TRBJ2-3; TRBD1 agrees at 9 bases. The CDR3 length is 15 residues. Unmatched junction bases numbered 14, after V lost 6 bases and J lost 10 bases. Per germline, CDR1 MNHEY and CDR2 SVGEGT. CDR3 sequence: CASSTEGTGLVPQYF. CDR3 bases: TGTGCCAGCAGCACCGAGGGGACAGGGCTGGTCCCGCAGTATTTT.

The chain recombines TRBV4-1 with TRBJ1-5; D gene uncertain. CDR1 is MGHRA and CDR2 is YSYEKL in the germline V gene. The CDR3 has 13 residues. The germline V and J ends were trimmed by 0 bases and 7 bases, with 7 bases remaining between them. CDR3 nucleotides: TGCGCCAGCAGCCAAGATGACGCCCAGCCCCAGCATTTT. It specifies CASSQDDAQPQHF.

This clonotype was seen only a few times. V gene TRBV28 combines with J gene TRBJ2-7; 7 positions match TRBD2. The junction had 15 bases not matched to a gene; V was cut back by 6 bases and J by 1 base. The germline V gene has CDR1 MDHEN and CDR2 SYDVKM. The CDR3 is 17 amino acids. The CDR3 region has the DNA TGTGCCAGCAGGGGGGGGAGCAGAGGAATGGGGTCCTACGAGCAGTACTTC. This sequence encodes CASRGGSRGMGSYEQYF.

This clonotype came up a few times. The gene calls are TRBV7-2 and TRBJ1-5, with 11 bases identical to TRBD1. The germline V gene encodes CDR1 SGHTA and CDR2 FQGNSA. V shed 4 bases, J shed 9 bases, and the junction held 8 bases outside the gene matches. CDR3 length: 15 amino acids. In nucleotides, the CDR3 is TGTGCCAGCAGCTGGGGGACAGGGGGGATAGGGCCCCAGCATTTT. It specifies CASSWGTGGIGPQHF.

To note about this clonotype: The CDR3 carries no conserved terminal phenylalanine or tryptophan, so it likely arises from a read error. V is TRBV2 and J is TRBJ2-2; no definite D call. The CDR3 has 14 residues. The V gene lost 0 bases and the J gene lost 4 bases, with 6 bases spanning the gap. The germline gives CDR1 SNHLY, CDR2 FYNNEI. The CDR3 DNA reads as TGTGCCAGCAGTGAAGCATCAACCACCGGGGAGCTGTTTGTT. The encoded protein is CASSEASTTGELFV.

CDR3 bases: TGTGCCAGCAGGGTCTTTAGCGGGGGGTCTGAGCAGTTCTTC. Translating it yields CASRVFSGGSEQFF. This chain links TRBV12-3 or TRBV12-4 with TRBJ2-1, with 10 bases that match TRBD2. V trimming: 6 bases; J trimming: 9 bases; junction bases outside the gene matches: 8. The length of the CDR3 is 14 residues.